This TCR beta chain emerged from a study of T cell responses to AZD1222 COVID-19 vaccine. TCRdb's copy holds only in-frame clones and misses some; the assay was immunoSEQ multiplex PCR. This sample has about 85,000 clones, with 86% found just once. CDR3 size: 14 residues. Germline CDR1 MNHNY, CDR2 SVGAGI (reference sequence). V shed 4 bases and J shed 2 bases, with 9 bases lying between them. J is TRBJ1-5 and V is TRBV6-6, with D unresolved. Sequencing was performed on peripheral blood, taken on day 0 of AZD1222 vaccination. The TCR comes from an adult in good health. The CDR3 bases are TGTGCCAGCAGTTTGGGGTTGGGCAATCAGCCCCAGCATTTT. Protein product: CASSLGLGNQPQHF.